What follows describes a single T cell receptor beta chain. The junction shows a germline mismatch at one end, possibly a read error. There are 16 residues in the CDR3. Germline lookup yields CDR1 SGHNT and CDR2 YENEEA. DNA and RNA were both co-extracted from 20-30 mg of bulk tissue that had not been sorted. Patients underwent resection of primary liver carcinoma. The record originates from a study of tumor-infiltrating lymphocytes in primary liver carcinoma. Researchers generated TCR beta cDNA from roughly 510 ng of total RNA, relying on a constant-region primer. What produced the TCR beta libraries was three nested multiplex PCR rounds using slightly modified ARM-PCR. TRBV1-TRBV30 forward primers paired with a C-beta reverse primer drove the first two PCR rounds, about 9 cycles each. TCRdb itself ran the multiplex PCR reads through MiXCR, one entry per CDR3 protein. This table holds more than 100,000 distinct CDR3 sequences, less than 80% found once.

The specimen sequenced was liver tumor tissue from sampling region 1. Subset meaning: tumor region T1, superior pole. The sequence was collected from a woman in her sixties with primary liver carcinoma and hepatitis B virus infection. V usage is TRBV11-3 and J usage is TRBJ2-1, with 9 bases identical to TRBD2. CDR3: CACSTTSGGQYNEQFF. CDR3 coding DNA: TGTGCCTGCAGTACGACTAGCGGAGGCCAATACAATGAGCAGTTCTTC.